The 27 T cell receptor beta chains below come from one sample, sequenced in a study of T cells expressing NK-cell markers. TCRdb reanalyzed the 5' RACE reads, giving one entry per CDR3 protein sequence and no DNA. This sample carries around 140,000 distinct CDR3 sequences, with around 12% going to the ten biggest clones. The sample taken for sequencing was blood T cells: a sorted CD56 or NKG2C T cell subset, CD4+ or CD8+ T cells, or bulk PBMC T cells (not recorded which). These receptors were collected from a man aged 18 to 30 in good health.

The CDR3 spells CASSQDKVPPYNEQFF. The rearrangement links TRBV4-2 to TRBJ2-1. The CDR3 contains 16 residues. Per the germline V gene, CDR1 is LGHNA and CDR2 is YNFKEQ.

This sequence joins TRBV4-2 and TRBJ1-1. Germline V CDR1 and CDR2: LGHNA, YNFKEQ. CDR3 length: 17 residues. CDR3 sequence: CASSQVVGRAVSTEAFF.

This rearrangement joins TRBV11-2 to TRBJ2-3; TCRdb names TRBD2, which stays unverified in the absence of DNA. The CDR3 has 14 amino acids. The germline V gene encodes CDR1 SGHAT and CDR2 FQNNGV. The CDR3 sequence is CASSPGRDGDTQYF.

The genes are TRBV20-1 and TRBJ2-1; the TCRdb D gene call, TRBD1, has no DNA to confirm it. The CDR3 extends over 16 amino acids. CDR1 is DFQATT and CDR2 is SNEGSKA in the germline V gene (reference sequence). Here the CDR3 reads CSARDIGTGTTPEQFF.

The chain joins TRBV5-6 to TRBJ2-1; no DNA is available, so the TRBD2 call from TCRdb remains unchecked. The CDR3 sequence is 15 residues long. Germline V CDR1 and CDR2: SGHDT, YYEEEE. CDR3 region: CASSSSGRAGNEQFF.

This CDR3 reads CASSLNSGTSGELFF. This rearrangement joins TRBV7-8 to TRBJ2-2; the TCRdb D gene call, TRBD2, has no DNA to confirm it. The CDR3 spans 15 residues. Looked up from germline, CDR1 is SGHVS and CDR2 is FQNEAQ.

The chain is built from TRBV7-9 and TRBJ2-1; as DNA is missing, the TRBD2 call by TCRdb cannot be tested. The CDR3 has 15 amino acids. CDR1 and CDR2 (germline): SEHNR, FQNEAQ (reference sequence). CDR3 sequence reads: CASSLRAGAIYEQFF. The whole variable domain, filled in from reference TRBV7-9 and TRBJ2-1, reads DTGVSQNPRHKITKRGQNVTFRCDPISEHNRLYWYRQTLGQGPEFLTYFQNEAQLEKSRLLSDRFSAERPKGSFSTLEIQRTEQGDSAMYLCASSLRAGAIYEQFFGPGTRLTVL.

The V gene is TRBV28, the J gene TRBJ2-3; TCRdb returns TRBD1, unconfirmable since there is no DNA. The CDR3 is 11 amino acids. The V gene's germline CDR1 is MDHEN and CDR2 SYDVKM. The CDR3 is CASLTRDRQYF.

The rearrangement links TRBV20-1 to TRBJ2-7; TCRdb calls TRBD2, which cannot be checked without DNA. The germline V gene encodes CDR1 DFQATT and CDR2 SNEGSKA (reference sequence). This CDR3 region has 16 residues. The chain's CDR3 is CSARGVWREGSYEQYF.

The chain uses TRBV6-2 or TRBV6-3 and TRBJ2-7; there is no DNA to check the TCRdb D call of TRBD2. Germline loops: CDR1 MNHEY, CDR2 SVGEGT. There are 15 residues in the CDR3. The CDR3 sequence: CASISVGGLSYEQYF.

The chain joins TRBV7-9 to TRBJ1-6; TCRdb selects TRBD1, and the lack of DNA leaves this call unchecked. The CDR3 has 14 residues. The germline gives CDR1 SEHNR, CDR2 FQNEAQ (reference sequence). The chain's CDR3 is CASAGGEPNSPLHF.

V usage is TRBV10-1 and J usage is TRBJ2-3; TCRdb gives TRBD2 as the D gene, but with no DNA this cannot be confirmed. The CDR3 sequence is 16 residues long. Germline CDR1 reads WNHNN; CDR2 reads SYGVQD (reference sequence). The CDR3 reads CASRVEGPKHTDTQYF.

The V call is TRBV20-1, the J call TRBJ2-1; checking the TCRdb D call of TRBD2 is not possible without DNA. Germline V gene data show CDR1 as DFQATT and CDR2 as SNEGSKA (reference sequence). The CDR3 extends over 16 amino acids. This CDR3 reads CSASGAGERNFVEQFF.

V is TRBV7-2 and J is TRBJ2-1; without DNA, the TCRdb call of TRBD1 cannot be checked. The V gene's germline CDR1 is SGHTA and CDR2 FQGNSA. The CDR3 runs 13 residues. The CDR3 here is CASSLYQGRVPFF.

The chain uses TRBV27 and TRBJ2-5; TCRdb's assignment of TRBD1 cannot be checked, as there is no DNA. Looked up from germline, CDR1 is MNHEY and CDR2 is SMNVEV (reference sequence). CDR3 length equals 13 residues. CDR3 residues: CASSPRGLETQYF.

The CDR3 sequence: CASSHLPRDTGELFF. This chain uses TRBV4-1 with TRBJ2-2; TCRdb calls TRBD1, which cannot be checked without DNA. This CDR3 contains 15 residues. The germline gives CDR1 MGHRA, CDR2 YSYEKL.

This chain uses TRBV7-9 with TRBJ2-1; TCRdb's D call, TRBD2, is unchecked because there is no DNA. CDR3 length equals 16 residues. Germline loops: CDR1 SEHNR, CDR2 FQNEAQ (reference sequence). The CDR3 here is CASSPQAGAYRNEQFF.

This rearrangement joins TRBV6-5 to TRBJ2-7. Germline assignment: CDR1 MNHEY and CDR2 SVGAGI. The CDR3 loop spans 13 amino acids. CDR3 amino acids: CASSWGGSYEQYF.

This rearrangement joins TRBV27 to TRBJ2-2; checking the TCRdb D call of TRBD2 is not possible without DNA. The CDR3 loop spans 18 amino acids. Germline values: CDR1 MNHEY, CDR2 SMNVEV (reference sequence). The CDR3 sequence: CASSAGLLAATNTGELFF.

The chain joins TRBV29-1 to TRBJ2-1; TCRdb indicates TRBD2, and absent DNA this call remains unverified. The CDR3 runs 13 residues. Germline CDR1 reads SQVTM; CDR2 reads ANQGSEA. CDR3: CSVSRRELSEQFF.

The chain joins TRBV11-2 to TRBJ1-2. There are 14 residues in the CDR3. Germline V gene lookup returns CDR1 SGHAT and CDR2 FQNNGV. The CDR3 is CASSLSQTLYGYTF.

The chain recombines TRBV12-3 or TRBV12-4 with TRBJ1-3; TCRdb's D call of TRBD1 is untestable without DNA. CDR3 length equals 15 residues. CDR3 in amino acids: CASSFRGDSGNTIYF.

V is TRBV30 and J is TRBJ2-1; TCRdb lists TRBD1, though no DNA is available to test this call. Germline V gene data show CDR1 as GTSNPN and CDR2 as SVGIG (reference sequence). The CDR3 is made up of 15 amino acids. This CDR3 reads CAWSFSNRRGPEQFF.

This rearrangement joins TRBV30 to TRBJ2-2. The CDR3 runs to 14 residues. Germline CDR1 reads GTSNPN; CDR2 reads SVGIG (reference sequence). CDR3 region: CAWSADLRTGELFF. Looking up the rest from reference TRBV30 and TRBJ2-2 gives the full variable domain: SQTIHQWPATLVQPVGSPLSLECTVEGTSNPNLYWYRQAAGRGLQLLFYSVGIGQISSEVPQNLSASRPQDRQFILSSKKLLLSDSGFYLCAWSADLRTGELFFGEGSRLTVL.

The chain is built from TRBV7-9 and TRBJ1-6; the TCRdb D gene call, TRBD1, has no DNA to confirm it. Germline V lookup: CDR1 SEHNR, CDR2 FQNEAQ (reference sequence). The CDR3 is 13 residues long. CDR3 region: CASSYGANSPLHF.

The J gene is TRBJ2-4, the V gene TRBV20-1. The CDR3 totals 13 residues. Germline V CDR1 and CDR2: DFQATT, SNEGSKA (reference sequence). CDR3 protein: CSASRASENIQYF.

The gene calls are TRBV28 and TRBJ2-3; TCRdb designates TRBD1, a call that cannot be tested without DNA. CDR3 size: 15 residues. Per the germline V gene, CDR1 is MDHEN and CDR2 is SYDVKM. CDR3 loop: CASSSGTGATDTQYF.